This TCR beta chain was found in a study of CD4 T cell repertoires in COVID-19. Findings and limits, study-wide: Several top expanded SARS-CoV-2-reactive clonotypes were shared by two or three memory subsets.

CDR3 length: 15 amino acids. Trimming removed 3 bases from V and 3 bases from J, with 14 bases in between. Germline values: CDR1 KGHSH, CDR2 LQKENI. A word on this clone: Its cognate antigen is unknown.

These memory T cells were uncultured and sequenced directly after ex vivo isolation. The table came from immunoSEQ multiplex PCR; TCRdb's copy has only in-frame clones and leaves some out. The sample has 60,000 to 90,000 clones; about four fifths are singletons. This clonotype originated in a human donor who had COVID-19. This sequence joins TRBV18 and TRBJ1-1, with a tentative D call TRBD1 (5 bases). The sample consisted of CD4+ T cells from peripheral blood, taken after recovery from COVID-19. In DNA form, the CDR3 reads TGTGCCAGCTCACCCCGGCGGGGGGTTGACACTGAAGCTTTCTTT. It specifies CASSPRRGVDTEAFF.